Below, 24 T cell receptor beta chains from the same sample are listed, as sequenced in a study of identical twins. MiXCR, applied by TCRdb to the 5' RACE reads, yields one record per CDR3 protein. This sample has 280,000 or so distinct CDR3 sequences; about 8.3% occur once, and the top ten carry approximately 2.1%. The sample was also linked to a second study, of yellow fever vaccine responses in identical twins.

The sequenced sample consisted of memory (CD45RO+) T cells sorted from blood. All receptors come from a woman aged 18-29 years in good health.

This clonotype was detected only a few times. CDR3 protein: CASSLDAGGVDEQFF. The CDR3 DNA is TGTGCCAGCAGCTTAGACGCGGGGGGGGTGGATGAGCAGTTCTTC. The chain uses TRBV7-9 and TRBJ2-1; 9 bases line up with TRBD2. The germline V gene encodes CDR1 SEHNR and CDR2 FQNEAQ (reference sequence). The CDR3 is 15 amino acids. Unmatched junction bases numbered 6, after V lost 1 base and J lost 8 bases. Variable domain in full (rest from reference TRBV7-9 and TRBJ2-1): DTGVSQNPRHKITKRGQNVTFRCDPISEHNRLYWYRQTLGQGPEFLTYFQNEAQLEKSRLLSDRFSAERPKGSFSTLEIQRTEQGDSAMYLCASSLDAGGVDEQFFGPGTRLTVL.

This clonotype was seen a few times. V is TRBV20-1 and J is TRBJ2-1, with D possibly TRBD1 on 6 matching bases. Trimming removed 0 bases at V and 4 bases at J, with 13 bases between. CDR3 size: 15 residues. From germline, CDR1 is DFQATT and CDR2 SNEGSKA (reference sequence). CDR3 sequence (DNA): TGCAGTGCTAGAGAACCAAGAGGGGGTTACAATGAGCAGTTCTTC. Translation: CSAREPRGGYNEQFF.

This clonotype has more than one count but fewer than ten. J is TRBJ1-6 and V is TRBV7-6; 8 bases fit TRBD1. Unmatched junction bases numbered 3, after V lost 3 bases and J lost 5 bases. Germline CDR1 and CDR2: SGHVS and FNYEAQ. The CDR3 is made up of 15 amino acids. The CDR3 DNA reads as TGTGCCAGCAGCTTTGGGACAGGAAATAATTCACCCCTCCACTTT. This translates into CASSFGTGNNSPLHF.

There are many counts of this clonotype. The chain couples TRBV6-2 or TRBV6-3 to TRBJ2-2; D is unclear. This CDR3 has 14 residues. V was cut by 2 bases and J by 0 bases, with 4 bases left in between. The V gene's germline CDR1 is MNHEY and CDR2 SVGEGT. The CDR3 sequence is CASSYLTNTGELFF. The CDR3 DNA reads TGTGCCAGCAGTTACCTAACGAACACCGGGGAGCTGTTTTTT.

Ten or more counts support this clonotype. The V gene is TRBV4-2, the J gene TRBJ2-1, with TRBD2 identical over 9 bases. The CDR3 covers 16 residues. V was pared by 0 bases and J by 2 bases, with 2 bases of the junction left unmatched. The germline CDR1 and CDR2 sequences are LGHNA and YNFKEQ. For the CDR3, the DNA is TGTGCCAGCAGCCAAGATAGCGGGGGCACCTACAATGAGCAGTTCTTC. It yields the protein CASSQDSGGTYNEQFF.

In its sample, this clonotype was seen a few times. V gene TRBV6-5 combines with J gene TRBJ2-3; 8 bases fit TRBD1. The CDR3 consists of 12 residues. The junction had 11 bases not matched to a gene; V was cut back by 6 bases and J by 15 bases. Germline CDR1 MNHEY, CDR2 SVGAGI. In DNA, the CDR3 is TGTGCCAGCAGCTCTGGACAGGGTTCCTTTTATTTT. The encoded protein is CASSSGQGSFYF.

The CDR3 sequence is CSANTQRDFYEQYF. The CDR3 nucleotides read TGCAGTGCTAATACCCAGCGGGACTTCTACGAGCAGTACTTC. The V call is TRBV20-1, the J call TRBJ2-7; 7 nucleotides line up with TRBD2. The V gene's germline CDR1 is DFQATT and CDR2 SNEGSKA (reference sequence). The V and J ends lost 4 bases and 3 bases, in that order; junction bases with no gene match: 9. This CDR3 is built from 14 residues.

Points on this clonotype: This may be a read error: a much more frequent sequence differs by one nucleotide. The chain combines TRBV11-2 with TRBJ2-1; 9 bases line up with TRBD2. The CDR3 sequence is 15 residues long. Germline V gene lookup returns CDR1 SGHAT and CDR2 FQNNGV. The DNA of the CDR3 is TGTGTCAGCAGCCCCGGTGGACTAGCGCACAATGAGCAGTTCTTC. Translated, it gives CVSSPGGLAHNEQFF.

This clonotype has a handful of counts. J is TRBJ2-6 and V is TRBV7-9; 7 bases map to TRBD2. From germline, CDR1 is SEHNR and CDR2 FQNEAQ (reference sequence). V was clipped by 5 bases and J by 4 bases; unmatched bases: 8. The CDR3 spans 16 residues. The CDR3 coding sequence is TGTGCCAGCAGCATCATGACTAGCACCGGGGCCAACGTCCTGACTTTC. Protein product: CASSIMTSTGANVLTF.

This clonotype was seen ten or more times. V gene TRBV7-2 combines with J gene TRBJ2-5; TRBD2 matches 13 bases. The CDR3 runs to 15 residues. Unmatched junction bases numbered 8, after V lost 1 base and J lost 12 bases. CDR1 and CDR2 (germline): SGHTA, FQGNSA. CDR3 in amino acids: CASSLVGLAGDWKYF. The CDR3, as DNA: TGTGCCAGCAGCTTAGTTGGACTAGCGGGAGATTGGAAGTACTTC. The entire variable domain, with the rest obtained from reference TRBV7-2 and TRBJ2-5, is as follows: GAGVSQSPSNKVTEKGKDVELRCDPISGHTALYWYRQSLGQGLEFLIYFQGNSAPDKSGLPSDRFSAERTGGSVSTLTIQRTQQEDSAVYLCASSLVGLAGDWKYFGPGTRLLVL.

This clonotype came up many times. The rearrangement joins TRBV4-2 to TRBJ1-6, with D tentatively TRBD1 (5 bases). The ends were cut back, 4 bases at V and 7 bases at J, with 8 bases in the middle. Germline CDR1 reads LGHNA; CDR2 reads YNFKEQ. The CDR3 is made up of 13 amino acids. CDR3: CASSRGGNSPLHF. CDR3 nucleotide sequence: TGTGCCAGCAGCCGGGGGGGGAATTCACCCCTCCACTTT.

The chain recombines TRBV23-1 with TRBJ2-7; D perhaps matches TRBD1 (6 bases). Being an ORF, TRBV23-1 has a function that is uncertain. V was pared by 1 base and J by 2 bases, with 24 bases between. There are 19 residues in the CDR3. CDR3 region: CASSQYQGLSGECTYEQYF. CDR3 nucleotide sequence: TGCGCCAGCAGTCAATATCAAGGTCTATCAGGGGAATGCACCTACGAGCAGTACTTC.

The rearrangement uses TRBV7-3 and TRBJ2-7; D possibly uses TRBD1 or TRBD2 (6 bases each). The CDR3 length is 15 residues. The germline CDR1 and CDR2 sequences are SGHTA and FQGTGA. V lost 2 bases, J lost 1 base, and 12 bases lay in between. The CDR3 here is CASSLVGGLSYEQYF. Here the CDR3 DNA reads TGTGCCAGCAGCTTAGTAGGGGGGTTATCCTACGAGCAGTACTTC.

At least ten counts were recorded for this clonotype. V and J are TRBV21-1 and TRBJ2-2. TRBV21-1 is described as a pseudogene. The CDR3 consists of 14 residues. CDR3 DNA sequence: TGTGCCAGCAGCAAAGACGTATGCACCGGGGAGCTGTTTTTT. It specifies CASSKDVCTGELFF.

This clonotype was picked up many times. V gene TRBV20-1 combines with J gene TRBJ1-4, with D unresolved. V was trimmed by 8 bases and J by 4 bases, leaving 8 bases between them. CDR3 length: 11 amino acids. The V gene's germline CDR1 is DFQATT and CDR2 SNEGSKA (reference sequence). CDR3 nucleotide sequence: TGCAGTCACAGCTTTAATGAAAAACTGTTTTTT. Translated, it gives CSHSFNEKLFF.

This clonotype was seen ten or more times. V usage is TRBV3-1 and J usage is TRBJ1-2, with D unresolved. The CDR3 is 13 amino acids. V lost 3 bases, J lost 5 bases, and 10 bases lay in between. Germline V lookup: CDR1 LGHDT, CDR2 YNNKEL (reference sequence). CDR3 DNA: TGTGCCAGCAGCCAGCAGATACAATATGGCTACACCTTC. Protein product: CASSQQIQYGYTF.

This clonotype has more than one count but fewer than ten. This chain connects TRBV5-1 to TRBJ2-5; D perhaps matches TRBD2 (5 bases). The CDR3 has 13 residues. V shed 5 bases and J shed 5 bases, with 13 bases lying between them. CDR1 and CDR2 from the germline V gene are SGHRS and YFSETQ. The CDR3 here is CASRSGRGETQYF. Written as DNA, the CDR3 is TGCGCCAGCAGGTCCGGCCGCGGGGAGACCCAGTACTTC. The entire variable domain, with the rest obtained from reference TRBV5-1 and TRBJ2-5, is as follows: KAGVTQTPRYLIKTRGQQVTLSCSPISGHRSVSWYQQTPGQGLQFLFEYFSETQRNKGNFPGRFSGRQFSNSRSEMNVSTLELGDSALYLCASRSGRGETQYFGPGTRLLVL.

This clonotype was recorded many times. J is TRBJ1-1 and V is TRBV7-9; the D is unclear. V was cut by 5 bases and J by 3 bases, with 10 bases left in between. The CDR3 runs 13 residues. Germline CDR1 and CDR2: SEHNR and FQNEAQ (reference sequence). DNA of the CDR3: TGTGCCAGCAGCATCCCCCAGGACACTGAAGCTTTCTTT. It is translated as CASSIPQDTEAFF.

This sequence joins TRBV6-5 and TRBJ2-7; 12 bases fit TRBD2. The CDR3 is made up of 15 amino acids. CDR1 and CDR2 from the germline V gene are MNHEY and SVGAGI. V trimming: 0 bases; J trimming: 6 bases; junction bases outside the gene matches: 3. DNA of the CDR3: TGTGCCAGCAGTTACTCGGCTAGCGGGGGGGCCGAGCAGTACGTC. Protein: CASSYSASGGAEQYV.

This clonotype was observed a handful of times. The chain joins TRBV7-6 to TRBJ1-4; 10 nucleotides line up with TRBD1. Germline V gene data show CDR1 as SGHVS and CDR2 as FNYEAQ. The CDR3 is made up of 16 amino acids. Trimming removed 4 bases from V and 2 bases from J; junction bases left unmatched: 4. CDR3 residues: CASSSGQGLTNEKLFF. CDR3 nucleotides: TGTGCCAGCAGCTCGGGACAGGGGTTGACTAATGAAAAACTGTTTTTT.

This clonotype appeared a few times. The rearrangement uses TRBV7-9 and TRBJ1-4, with 11 bases identical to TRBD1. Trimming at V came to 5 bases and at J to 5 bases, leaving 4 bases not matched to a gene. The CDR3 has 15 amino acids. Germline V CDR1 and CDR2: SEHNR, FQNEAQ (reference sequence). CDR3: CASSPRDRGNEKLFF. For the CDR3, the DNA is TGTGCCAGCAGCCCCCGGGACAGGGGGAATGAAAAACTGTTTTTT.

The chain combines TRBV20-1 with TRBJ2-7; TRBD2 matches at 9 bases. After removal of 3 bases from V and 1 base from J, the junction contained 10 bases not matched to a gene. This CDR3 has 16 amino acids. CDR1 is DFQATT and CDR2 is SNEGSKA in the germline V gene (reference sequence). The DNA for the CDR3 is TGCAGTGCTAGCTCTAGCGGGAATATGGCGTCCTACGAGCAGTACTTC. This encodes CSASSSGNMASYEQYF.

This clonotype came up many times. V is TRBV7-9 and J is TRBJ2-7, with 9 bases identical to TRBD1. This CDR3 spans 15 amino acids. With V trimmed by 5 bases and J by 1 base, 6 bases remained unmatched. The germline V gene encodes CDR1 SEHNR and CDR2 FQNEAQ (reference sequence). As DNA, the CDR3 is TGTGCCAGCAGCCGGACAGGGGTCTCATCCTACGAGCAGTACTTC. Encoded protein: CASSRTGVSSYEQYF.

This clonotype was observed a handful of times. The genes are TRBV25-1 and TRBJ2-3, with 8 nucleotides matching TRBD1. The germline CDR1 and CDR2 sequences are MGHDK and SYGVNS. The CDR3 sequence is 15 residues long. V shed 6 bases, J shed 7 bases, and the junction held 12 bases outside the gene matches. CDR3 nucleotides: TGTGCCAGCAGCCCCGGACAGGGAAAATCATATACGCAGTATTTT. It translates to CASSPGQGKSYTQYF.